These 21 T cell receptor beta chains share one sample of origin, sequenced in a study of blood T cells in healthy people across ages. The use of a sample-barcoded 5' primer and a J-beta primer mix characterized a second PCR of about 7 to 12 cycles. TCRdb independently ran MiXCR on the 5' RACE reads; one entry per CDR3 protein. The data hold about 830,000 distinct CDR3 sequences, with 62% observed a single time. The sequenced material came from blood. These receptors were obtained from a man aged 25 to 40 in good health.

The chain has TRBV4-2 and TRBJ2-2, with D possibly being TRBD1 (6 bases). Germline V gene sequence: CDR1 LGHNA, CDR2 YNFKEQ. The CDR3 length is 18 residues. The V gene lost 4 bases and the J gene lost 3 bases, with 21 bases spanning the gap. CDR3 nucleotides: TGTGCCAGCAGCCCGACATCACAGGGCCGGACGGACACCGGGGAGCTGTTTTTT. Its protein product is CASSPTSQGRTDTGELFF.

This clonotype was found a few times. The chain has TRBV7-2 and TRBJ2-3, with unresolved D. Trimming took off 4 bases at V and 3 bases at J, with 11 bases between the two ends. Germline V gene data show CDR1 as SGHTA and CDR2 as FQGNSA. This CDR3 is built from 14 residues. This CDR3 reads CASSSLGPTDTQYF. The CDR3 DNA sequence: TGTGCCAGCAGCTCGCTAGGACCAACAGATACGCAGTATTTT.

The chain links TRBV20-1 to TRBJ1-4, with TRBD1 matching over 7 bases. Germline loops: CDR1 DFQATT, CDR2 SNEGSKA (reference sequence). With 0 bases clipped from V and 10 bases from J, the junction kept 11 bases outside the gene matches. The CDR3 contains 15 residues. The CDR3 region is CSARDETGRGGKLFF. In nucleotides, the CDR3 is TGCAGTGCTAGAGACGAGACAGGGCGAGGTGGAAAACTGTTTTTT.

The rearrangement uses TRBV28 and TRBJ2-5; tentatively, D is TRBD1 (6 bases). CDR1 and CDR2 from the germline V gene are MDHEN and SYDVKM. Trimming took 5 bases from V and 3 from J, leaving 13 bases between them. There are 14 residues in the CDR3. CDR3: CASSVDSIKETQYF. CDR3 DNA sequence: TGTGCCAGCAGTGTGGACAGCATTAAAGAGACCCAGTACTTC.

The chain couples TRBV28 to TRBJ2-5, with D uncertain. The CDR3 consists of 15 residues. The V gene's germline CDR1 is MDHEN and CDR2 SYDVKM. V lost 3 bases, J lost 2 bases, and 13 bases lay in between. The CDR3 reads CASSLEPGLQETQYF. In nucleotides, the CDR3 is TGTGCCAGCAGTTTGGAGCCAGGCCTTCAAGAGACCCAGTACTTC.

The chain combines TRBV19 with TRBJ2-5, with no clear D. Trimming left V 6 bases short and J 4 bases short, with 9 bases between. In germline, CDR1 is LNHDA, CDR2 SQIVND (reference sequence). The CDR3 has 12 amino acids. The CDR3 DNA reads as TGTGCCAGTAGGCCAGAAGGAGAGACCCAGTACTTC. Amino acids: CASRPEGETQYF.

The V call is TRBV4-3, the J call TRBJ1-4, with D tentatively TRBD1 (5 bases). CDR3 size: 17 residues. Germline loops: CDR1 LGHNA, CDR2 YSLEER. The ends were cut back, 1 base at V and 1 base at J, with 13 bases in the middle. CDR3 protein: CASSQGGRGGTNEKLFF. The CDR3 region has the DNA TGCGCCAGCAGCCAAGGGGGTAGGGGAGGAACTAATGAAAAACTGTTTTTT.

V gene TRBV7-3 combines with J gene TRBJ2-3, with TRBD2 matching 7 bases. The trim removed 1 base at V and 4 bases at J, leaving 5 bases unmatched. CDR1 is SGHTA and CDR2 is FQGTGA in the germline V gene. CDR3 length equals 15 residues. CDR3 sequence (DNA): TGTGCCAGCAGCTTAAACGGTCGGGGGGCAGATACGCAGTATTTT. Translating it yields CASSLNGRGADTQYF.

V and J are TRBV4-3 and TRBJ2-5, with 13 bases fitting TRBD2. V was pared by 0 bases and J by 4 bases, with 8 bases of the junction left unmatched. The CDR3 loop spans 18 amino acids. Germline CDR1 and CDR2: LGHNA and YSLEER. CDR3 DNA: TGCGCCAGCAGCCAAGATCCCCTTGGACTAGCGGGGGTAGAGACCCAGTACTTC. Translating it yields CASSQDPLGLAGVETQYF.

This sequence joins TRBV6-1 and TRBJ2-7, with D tentatively TRBD2 (5 bases). The length of the CDR3 is 14 residues. In germline, CDR1 is MNHNS, CDR2 SASEGT. V was cut by 1 base and J by 7 bases, with 14 bases left in between. CDR3 nucleotide sequence: TGTGCCAGCAGTGAAGAGGCTAGCTTGGGGGAGCAGTACTTC. Translating it yields CASSEEASLGEQYF.

CDR3 DNA: TGTGCCAGCAGCCAAGGGGTCGACACGTACTACGAGCAGTACTTC. Residues: CASSQGVDTYYEQYF. V usage is TRBV4-2 and J usage is TRBJ2-7; no clear D gene. The CDR3 has 15 residues. The V gene lost 1 base and the J gene lost 3 bases, with 13 bases spanning the gap. The germline V gene has CDR1 LGHNA and CDR2 YNFKEQ.

This chain uses TRBV18 with TRBJ2-7, with D possibly being TRBD1 or TRBD2 (5 bases each). This CDR3 has 16 residues. Germline loops: CDR1 KGHSH, CDR2 LQKENI. Trimming left V 4 bases short and J 2 bases short, with 18 bases between. CDR3 nucleotides: TGTGCCAGCTCACAAGGGACCAGCCCAGATCCCTACGAGCAGTACTTC. Its translation is CASSQGTSPDPYEQYF.

V usage is TRBV12-3 or TRBV12-4 and J usage is TRBJ2-1; 11 bases are a match to TRBD2. The CDR3 runs to 16 residues. V trimming: 0 bases; J trimming: 13 bases; junction bases outside the gene matches: 11. The chain's CDR3 is CASSLASGGVAETQFF. In nucleotides, the CDR3 is TGTGCCAGCAGTTTAGCTAGCGGGGGGGTTGCTGAGACCCAGTTCTTC.

This sequence joins TRBV7-2 and TRBJ2-7; 10 bases align to TRBD1. The DNA end is a closer match to TRBJ2-5, so the J assignment may be wrong. The CDR3 has 17 residues. Germline CDR1 and CDR2: SGHTA and FQGNSA. CDR3 region: CASSLAGTGAPQETQYF. As DNA, the CDR3 is TGTGCCAGCAGCTTAGCTGGGACAGGGGCGCCCCAAGAGACCCAGTACTTC.

The rearrangement links TRBV27 to TRBJ1-4; D is unclear. The CDR3 has 18 amino acids. With 2 bases removed from V and 4 bases from J, the gap between germline ends came to 20 bases. The germline gives CDR1 MNHEY, CDR2 SMNVEV (reference sequence). CDR3 region: CASSLPGVIISGNEKLFF. The CDR3 DNA reads TGTGCCAGCAGTTTACCCGGGGTTATTATATCTGGTAATGAAAAACTGTTTTTT.

DNA for the CDR3: TGCAGCGCGTTGGGGCTCGGGGAGCAGTACTTC. Protein sequence: CSALGLGEQYF. This sequence joins TRBV29-1 and TRBJ2-5, with D tentatively TRBD1 or TRBD2 (5 bases each). CDR3 size: 11 residues. CDR1 is SQVTM and CDR2 is ANQGSEA in the germline V gene. V was cut by 7 bases and J by 11 bases, with 17 bases left in between.

The gene calls are TRBV4-1 and TRBJ2-1; 11 nucleotides agree with TRBD1. V gave up 2 bases and J gave up 4 bases; unmatched junction bases: 10. CDR1 and CDR2 from the germline V gene are MGHRA and YSYEKL. The CDR3 covers 18 residues. CDR3 coding DNA: TGCGCCAGCAGCCAAAAATCCCGGGACAGGGGGTTTTACAATGAGCAGTTCTTC. Translation gives CASSQKSRDRGFYNEQFF.

V gene TRBV20-1 combines with J gene TRBJ2-3; D not certain. CDR1 and CDR2 from the germline V gene are DFQATT and SNEGSKA (reference sequence). V lost 5 bases and J 0 bases, leaving 6 bases between the germline ends. This CDR3 has 12 amino acids. The CDR3 nucleotides read TGCAGTGCTCTCTCTAGCACAGATACGCAGTATTTT. Its protein is CSALSSTDTQYF.

This clonotype occurred a few times. V usage is TRBV7-2 and J usage is TRBJ2-5; TRBD2 might be the D (6 bases). V lost 6 bases to trimming and J lost 2 bases, with 16 bases between them. This CDR3 spans 15 amino acids. The germline gives CDR1 SGHTA, CDR2 FQGNSA. The CDR3 nucleotides are TGTGCCAGCAGTCGACAACCGGGGGAACAAGAGACCCAGTACTTC. It translates to CASSRQPGEQETQYF.

V usage is TRBV28 and J usage is TRBJ1-6, with no clear D. This CDR3 has 17 amino acids. V lost 3 bases, J lost 11 bases, and 23 bases lay in between. From germline, CDR1 is MDHEN and CDR2 SYDVKM. CDR3 protein: CASSLGGRTQPLTPLHF. CDR3 sequence (DNA): TGTGCCAGCAGTTTGGGTGGAAGGACCCAACCCTTGACACCCCTCCACTTT.

The rearrangement joins TRBV5-1 to TRBJ2-7; 9 nucleotides match TRBD2. Germline V gene lookup returns CDR1 SGHRS and CDR2 YFSETQ. The CDR3 is 16 residues long. The V gene end was trimmed by 0 bases and the J gene end by 1 base; junction bases not matched to a gene: 5. In nucleotides, the CDR3 is TGCGCCAGCAGCTTGGTCTTTAGCGGGGGATCCTACGAGCAGTACTTC. Translated, it gives CASSLVFSGGSYEQYF.